This T cell receptor (beta chain) was identified in a study of shared clonotypes between healthy human individuals (dated by TCRdb to the early 2020s). Describing the broader study: The cohort included three men and a couple of women between 18 and 49 years of age. Libraries were prepared and TCR repertoires were sequenced by different laboratories using diverse techniques, in order to increase sequencing depth and limit assay-specific biases. The study deeply sequenced blood TCR repertoires of five healthy adults to estimate repertoire size and the extent of clonotype sharing between individuals. Per donor, leukapheresis produced somewhere between about 0.8 and 9 billion PBMCs. For each donor, three plates each were used for CD4 naive and CD4 memory, two plates were used for CD8 naive, and one plate was used for CD8 memory.

For the CD8 naive samples, CD45RO-negative cells were positively selected for CCR7, yielding a CD45RA+CCR7+ population from which TemRA cells were excluded. Donors were healthy HIV-negative adults with no recently reported acute infections or vaccinations. Every donor was a Caucasian adult living in Nashville, Tennessee, USA. After blood collection by leukapheresis, PBMCs were isolated using Ficoll-Histopaque density gradient centrifugation and then cryopreserved in the vapor phase of liquid nitrogen. Analytical flow cytometry was used to check the purity and quantity of every magnetically sorted T cell population. Genomic DNA was isolated from every sorted fraction and measured by UV absorbance on a Nanodrop 2000c. A remark on this clone: The antigen it recognizes is unknown. No much larger clonotype is one base removed from it; base qualities were not supplied.

Points the paper makes about the study in general: Even with the large sequencing depth, rarefaction of the sorted-subset datasets indicated that sequencing was incomplete. The small number of donors limited the genetic and exposure-history diversity represented. Based on pairwise subsampling, the degree of clonotype sharing among donors was expected to be affected by sequencing depth. Larger estimated clonotype richness was generally found for naive subsets than for memory subsets. Sampling was restricted to blood, and TCR repertoires in tissues likely differ from the TCR repertoires found in blood. Across a few donors, roughly 5.1% of naive CD4, approximately 3.5% of naive CD8, about 2% of memory CD4, and over 0.35% of memory CD8 clonotypes were shared. Clonotypes shared by all four sorted-subset donors showed higher generation probabilities than non-shared clonotypes.

Using the deep immunoSEQ assay, multiplex PCR amplified TCR CDR3 regions from genomic DNA. Genomic DNA extracted from each cell subset was distributed evenly over all wells of several immunoSEQ 96-well plates, and each plate served as one replicate. For sorted subsets, 200 to 250 ng genomic DNA, equal to 30,000 to 35,000 T cell genomes, was loaded into each replicate PCR. Purified libraries were measured with a Qubit 3.0 fluorometer, size-checked on a Bioanalyzer 2100, and measured again with the KAPA Library Quantification kit. Each immunoSEQ 96-well plate was sequenced on its own single-read 150-cycle Illumina NextSeq 550 flow cell. In the original analysis: Because only junctional sequences without quality scores were contained in the immunoSEQ output, filtering matching that applied to full-length reads could not be performed. Sequences were annotated with PyIR, a Python wrapper for IgBLAST v1.9, and V/J genes and CDR3 were assigned using IMGT germline references. Any read was removed if the V/J assignment was weak (E-value above 1e-6), the CDR3 was missing, or the read contained stop codons, out-of-frame junctions, or ambiguous translated residues. A V3J clonotype was defined by an identical inferred V gene, J gene, and CDR3 amino acid sequence. Percentage overlap between repertoires was computed as shared unique clonotypes divided by the size of the smaller repertoire. Richness of each repertoire was evaluated using RTK rarefaction, the Chao1 estimator, and Recon v2.1 estimates of unobserved clonotypes. Generation probabilities were computed with OLGA for all TCRbeta clonotypes obtained by the gDNA method from four donors. In TCRdb, the immuneACCESS table is reduced to in-frame sequences with V and J assigned. These tables do not hold every clone; where another copy was compared, an unresolved V gene accounts for under half, and the others remain unexplained. That table gives V, J and clone size, and the DNA gave D and trimming. The table for this sample lists roughly 770,000 clones; around 96% of them were counted only once. Approximately 0.2% of the sample is held by the ten biggest clonotypes.

Sequenced input: naive CD8+ T cells sorted from blood. The meaning of the sample's cell subset or site label: CD45RA+CCR7+. The sequence was obtained from a man aged 25 to 45 in good health.

The DNA sequence reads TGTGCCAGCAAAGAGACCAACACGATGACCCAGTACTTC. Translated, this gives CASKETNTMTQYF. Recombination linked TRBV27 to TRBJ2-5, with no D gene named confidently. CDR1 is given as MNHEY and CDR2 as SMNVEV, both from the germline V gene (reference sequence). V and J are truncated by 7 bases and 7 bases respectively, leaving an intervening sequence of 16 bases. The CDR3 has 13 amino acids, counting the end cysteine and phenylalanine. Only the CDR3 DNA stays, 39 bases, in frame from base 1.